This TCR beta chain is from a study of blood T cell repertoires in COVID-19. In the source study's methods: Amplification with reference gene primers provided the estimates of nucleated cell counts. TCRdb keeps only in-frame clones here, not all; method: immunoSEQ multiplex PCR. V, J and clone size derive from that table, while D and trimming were established from the DNA sequence. The sample lists 70,000 or so clones, around 74% occurring once. The CDR3 has 16 residues. Germline V gives CDR1 SGHRS, CDR2 YFSETQ. J was trimmed by 5 bases and V by 0 bases; bases with no gene match: 7. This clone was found many times. The sample has other DNA sequences that encode this CDR3 too.

The TCR was taken from a man aged 55 to 70 with COVID-19, enrolled during active disease. The V and J genes are TRBV5-1 and TRBJ2-5; 10 nucleotides line up with TRBD2. The material sequenced was peripheral blood. CDR3 nucleotide sequence: TGCGCCAGCAGCTTGGGACTAGCGGGCGGCTCCGAGACCCAGTACTTC. It codes for CASSLGLAGGSETQYF. The full variable domain, completed using reference TRBV5-1 and TRBJ2-5, is KAGVTQTPRYLIKTRGQQVTLSCSPISGHRSVSWYQQTPGQGLQFLFEYFSETQRNKGNFPGRFSGRQFSNSRSEMNVSTLELGDSALYLCASSLGLAGGSETQYFGPGTRLLVL.